The rows below give T cell receptor beta chains drawn from one sample of a study of blood T cell repertoires in COVID-19. Some clones are missing from TCRdb's copy, which holds only in-frame ones; the method was immunoSEQ multiplex PCR. The table records a few hundred thousand clones, about 91% of them present only once. The sequencing input was PBMCs or T cells enriched from blood (not recorded which). The receptors come from a woman in her fifties or sixties with acute COVID-19. Both conserved end residues are part of each CDR3. The D gene is left open where the match is weak. Rows may omit the clone size; those that give it use once, few, many or a size class.

cdr3_length j_call clone_size d_call v_call cdr3_aa cdr3_nt
14 TRBJ1-2 NA TRBD1 TRBV6-5 CASSIVQGSYGYTF TGTGCCAGCAGTATCGTACAGGGGTCTTATGGCTACACCTTC
15 TRBJ2-7 once TRBD1 TRBV7-2 CASRPNRDSFYEQYF TGTGCCAGCAGGCCTAACCGGGACAGTTTTTACGAGCAGTACTTC
13 TRBJ1-2 NA NA TRBV19 CASKFGVSYGYTF TGTGCCAGCAAATTCGGGGTTAGCTATGGCTACACCTTC
15 TRBJ1-2 NA NA TRBV7-9 CASSLEAREDYGYTF TGTGCCAGCAGCTTAGAGGCCAGGGAGGACTATGGCTACACCTTC
16 TRBJ2-7 NA TRBD1 TRBV7-3 CASSTEVGQGAYEQYF TGTGCCAGCAGCACAGAAGTAGGACAGGGAGCCTACGAGCAGTACTTC
16 TRBJ2-1 NA TRBD1 TRBV19 CASSLQGARGDNEQFF TGTGCCAGTAGTCTACAGGGGGCGCGGGGAGACAATGAGCAGTTCTTC
12 TRBJ2-1 NA TRBD2 TRBV12-3/TRBV12-4 CASSSGLAKQFF TGTGCCAGCAGTTCGGGACTAGCTAAGCAGTTCTTC
15 TRBJ2-7 NA TRBD1 TRBV6-5 CASSPPHQGASEQYF TGTGCCAGCAGTCCCCCACATCAGGGGGCGTCGGAGCAGTACTTC
15 TRBJ1-1 NA NA TRBV28 CASSPRQWQGTEAFF TGTGCCAGCAGCCCGCGACAGTGGCAGGGCACTGAAGCTTTCTTT
15 TRBJ1-5 NA NA TRBV19 CASRNNRGSNQPQHF TGTGCCAGTAGGAACAATAGGGGAAGCAATCAGCCCCAGCATTTT
14 TRBJ2-5 NA TRBD1 TRBV3-1/TRBV3-2 CASSQVRGLETQYF TGTGCCAGCAGCCAAGTTAGGGGGCTCGAGACCCAGTACTTC
15 TRBJ1-1 NA TRBD1 TRBV28 CASSSPGQGSTEAFF TGTGCCAGCAGTTCCCCTGGACAGGGAAGCACTGAAGCTTTCTTT
14 TRBJ2-2 NA NA TRBV4-3 CASSQFTPAGELFF TGCGCCAGCAGCCAATTTACGCCGGCCGGGGAGCTGTTTTTT
14 TRBJ2-2 NA NA TRBV4-1 CASSPFANTGELFF TGCGCCAGCAGCCCGTTCGCGAACACCGGGGAGCTGTTTTTT
10 TRBJ2-7 NA NA TRBV20-1 CSAENYEQYF TGCAGTGCCGAGAACTACGAGCAGTACTTC
13 TRBJ2-1 NA NA TRBV6-2/TRBV6-3 CASSTGGKNEQFF TGTGCCAGCAGCACCGGGGGAAAGAATGAGCAGTTCTTC
14 TRBJ2-1 NA NA TRBV6-2/TRBV6-3 CASSYSPQGYEQFF TGTGCCAGCAGTTACTCCCCCCAGGGGTATGAGCAGTTCTTC
17 TRBJ2-1 NA TRBD2 TRBV7-2 CASSPVGAGGRYNEQFF TGTGCCAGCAGCCCGGTTGGGGCGGGAGGCCGCTACAATGAGCAGTTCTTC
16 TRBJ1-6 once NA TRBV6-6 CASSLTGSPRPSPLHF TGTGCCAGCAGCCTCACAGGGTCCCCCCGCCCTTCACCCCTCCACTTT
15 TRBJ2-7 NA NA TRBV5-6 CASSFFAFSSYEQYF TGTGCCAGCAGCTTTTTCGCGTTTAGCTCCTACGAGCAGTACTTC
15 TRBJ1-1 NA NA TRBV11-3 CASSWGSEQGVGAFF TGTGCCAGCAGCTGGGGGAGCGAACAGGGTGTAGGAGCTTTCTTT
17 TRBJ2-1 NA NA TRBV10-1 CASSESGRLSSYNEQFF TGCGCCAGCAGTGAGTCCGGGAGATTAAGCTCCTACAATGAGCAGTTCTTC
14 TRBJ2-7 NA NA TRBV5-1 CASSLSTYTYEQYF TGCGCCAGCAGCTTGTCGACATACACCTACGAGCAGTACTTC
16 TRBJ2-6 NA TRBD1 TRBV5-1 CASSQGQGGWPNVLTF TGCGCCAGCAGCCAAGGACAGGGTGGTTGGCCCAACGTCCTGACTTTC
15 TRBJ1-2 once NA TRBV11-2 CASLGEALTNYGYTF TGTGCCAGCCTTGGGGAGGCCCTAACTAACTATGGCTACACCTTC
14 TRBJ1-1 NA NA TRBV24-1 CATSEAGPNTEAFF TGTGCCACCAGTGAGGCAGGTCCGAACACTGAAGCTTTCTTT
18 TRBJ2-1 NA TRBD2 TRBV25-1 CASSNEWQRELSYNEQFF TGTGCCAGCTCGAATGAGTGGCAGCGGGAGTTGTCCTACAATGAGCAGTTCTTC
14 TRBJ2-7 once TRBD1 TRBV2 CASGWRTGKNEQYF TGTGCCAGCGGTTGGAGGACAGGGAAGAACGAGCAGTACTTC
13 TRBJ2-7 NA TRBD1 TRBV7-9 CASSLFTGDEQYF TGTGCCAGCAGCTTATTCACAGGGGACGAGCAGTACTTC
13 TRBJ1-1 NA NA TRBV11-3 CASSLGARTEAFF TGTGCCAGCAGCTTAGGTGCGAGGACTGAAGCTTTCTTT
14 TRBJ1-2 NA TRBD1 TRBV3-1/TRBV3-2 CASSHHRGADGYTF TGTGCCAGCAGCCATCACAGGGGTGCGGATGGCTACACCTTC